These 22 T cell receptor beta chains share one sample of origin, sequenced in a study of blood T cell repertoires in COVID-19 (dated by TCRdb to 2020 to 2021). Library creation used the immunoSEQ multiplex PCR assay. Here the immuneACCESS table is served through TCRdb, limited to in-frame sequences with V and J called. Missing clones are a known gap in these copies; in checked studies unresolved V genes cover under half, and the rest lacks a known reason. For this sample the table gives under 200,000 clones, of which about 85% were detected only once. The ten largest make up roughly 1.3% of the sample. The specimen was peripheral blood. Source of these receptors: a man in his sixties who had recovered from COVID-19.

This clone has more than one count but fewer than ten. This chain uses TRBV5-1 with TRBJ1-1, with a tentative D call TRBD1 (6 bases). Per the germline V gene, CDR1 is SGHRS and CDR2 is YFSETQ. The CDR3 has 15 residues. V lost 5 bases to trimming and J lost 11 bases, with 25 bases between them. This chain's CDR3 is CASSSSLIRGPEAFF. The CDR3 coding sequence is TGCGCCAGCAGTTCTTCCTTAATCAGGGGCCCCGAGGCTTTCTTT.

This rearrangement joins TRBV11-2 to TRBJ1-1; D remains ambiguous. Germline loops: CDR1 SGHAT, CDR2 FQNNGV. Deletions cut 3 bases from V and 3 bases from J, with 8 bases between. The CDR3 runs to 13 residues. The CDR3 DNA sequence: TGTGCCAGCAGCTTTAATGAGGACACTGAAGCTTTCTTT. This translates into CASSFNEDTEAFF.

The J gene is TRBJ1-2, the V gene TRBV15; no definite D call. V was pared by 1 base and J by 1 base, with 10 bases between. The CDR3 contains 15 residues. The V gene's germline CDR1 is LNHNV and CDR2 YYDKDF (reference sequence). As DNA, the CDR3 is TGTGCCACCAGCAGAGGAGGGAACAGTAACTATGGCTACACCTTC. Translated, it gives CATSRGGNSNYGYTF.

This clone showed up just once. The chain combines TRBV4-1 with TRBJ1-2; D is uncertain. Germline V gives CDR1 MGHRA, CDR2 YSYEKL. Deletions cut 4 bases from V and 3 bases from J, with 12 bases between. The length of the CDR3 is 14 residues. The CDR3 coding sequence is TGCGCCAGCAGCCCGGATGCTAGTTACTATGGCTACACCTTC. It codes for CASSPDASYYGYTF.

The J gene is TRBJ2-3, the V gene TRBV28; 10 bases fit TRBD2. The length of the CDR3 is 16 residues. V was clipped by 10 bases and J by 0 bases; unmatched bases: 10. Germline CDR1 and CDR2: MDHEN and SYDVKM. In DNA form, the CDR3 reads TGTGCCACAAACTTTGCTAGCGGGAGTAGCACAGATACGCAGTATTTT. This sequence encodes CATNFASGSSTDTQYF.

The chain combines TRBV7-6 with TRBJ1-2; possible D gene TRBD1, 5 bases. Germline CDR1 reads SGHVS; CDR2 reads FNYEAQ. The CDR3 length is 13 residues. Trimming took off 1 base at V and 8 bases at J, with 11 bases between the two ends. The CDR3 spells CASSLGSGEGYTF. CDR3 in DNA: TGTGCCAGCAGCTTAGGGTCGGGGGAAGGCTACACCTTC.

The chain carries TRBV19 and TRBJ1-2; the D gene is possibly TRBD1 (6 bases). This CDR3 spans 15 amino acids. Between the trimmed V and J ends, which lost 1 base and 4 bases, there was a span of 13 bases. Germline V gives CDR1 LNHDA, CDR2 SQIVND (reference sequence). The CDR3 DNA sequence: TGTGCCAGTAGTATAGTAGGGGGGGAGTTCTATGGCTACACCTTC. The encoded protein is CASSIVGGEFYGYTF.

This clone appeared a single time. The chain recombines TRBV30 with TRBJ1-5; no reliable D call. V was shortened by 1 base and J by 0 bases, with 4 bases between the two germline ends. The CDR3 length is 13 residues. CDR1 is GTSNPN, CDR2 SVGIG, per germline (reference sequence). The CDR3 bases are TGTGCCTGGAGTGCTACTAGCAATCAGCCCCAGCATTTT. Translation: CAWSATSNQPQHF. Full variable domain (missing parts from reference TRBV30 and TRBJ1-5): SQTIHQWPATLVQPVGSPLSLECTVEGTSNPNLYWYRQAAGRGLQLLFYSVGIGQISSEVPQNLSASRPQDRQFILSSKKLLLSDSGFYLCAWSATSNQPQHFGDGTRLSIL.

V usage is TRBV3-1 (or the pseudogene TRBV3-2) and J usage is TRBJ2-5; D is uncertain. Germline values: CDR1 LGHDT, CDR2 YNNKEL (reference sequence). Trimming took 4 bases from V and 0 from J, leaving 18 bases between them. The CDR3 has 17 residues. CDR3: CASSLARLPMYQETQYF. The CDR3 DNA follows: TGTGCCAGCAGCCTTGCCAGGCTACCAATGTACCAAGAGACCCAGTACTTC.

The chain carries TRBV7-2 and TRBJ1-4; no clear D gene. Germline values: CDR1 SGHTA, CDR2 FQGNSA. V shed 6 bases and J shed 5 bases, with 10 bases lying between them. This CDR3 has 13 amino acids. The CDR3 region has the DNA TGTGCCAGCAGGCTTCCAGAAAATGAAAAACTGTTTTTT. It translates to CASRLPENEKLFF.

The V call is TRBV5-1, the J call TRBJ1-4; 8 positions agree with TRBD1. CDR1 is SGHRS and CDR2 is YFSETQ in the germline V gene. V lost 3 bases to trimming and J lost 2 bases; unmatched junction nucleotides: 12. The length of the CDR3 is 18 residues. The CDR3, as DNA: TGCGCCAGCAGCTCTGGACAGGGCAGTAGCTCCACTAATGAAAAACTGTTTTTT. Protein sequence: CASSSGQGSSSTNEKLFF.

The chain recombines TRBV5-1 with TRBJ1-3; no clear D. CDR3 length: 13 residues. CDR1 SGHRS and CDR2 YFSETQ come from the germline V gene. Trimming removed 5 bases from V and 0 bases from J, with 6 bases in between. CDR3 sequence: CASRSHSGNTIYF. DNA of the CDR3: TGCGCCAGCAGATCCCACTCTGGAAACACCATATATTTT.

The V gene is TRBV2, the J gene TRBJ2-2, with 11 bases that match TRBD1. Germline trimming cut 5 bases from V and 7 bases from J; bases unmatched to any gene: 9. This CDR3 is built from 16 residues. Germline V CDR1 and CDR2: SNHLY, FYNNEI. CDR3 residues: CASSRYRDRGSGELFF. The CDR3 DNA reads as TGTGCCAGCAGTCGTTACCGGGACAGGGGGAGCGGGGAGCTGTTTTTT. Together with reference TRBV2 and TRBJ2-2, the CDR3 gives the full variable domain: EPEVTQTPSHQVTQMGQEVILRCVPISNHLYFYWYRQILGQKVEFLVSFYNNEISEKSEIFDDQFSVERPDGSNFTLKIRSTKLEDSAMYFCASSRYRDRGSGELFFGEGSRLTVL.

The CDR3 DNA follows: TGTGCCAGCAGCTTCCTAGGCGGGGGGGCAGGTAGCACAGATACGCAGTATTTT. This encodes CASSFLGGGAGSTDTQYF. The chain has TRBV5-5 and TRBJ2-3, with 9 bases matching TRBD2. Germline trimming cut 2 bases from V and 0 bases from J; bases unmatched to any gene: 10. CDR3 length equals 18 residues. Germline V gene sequence: CDR1 SGHKS, CDR2 YYEKEE (reference sequence).

The V and J genes are TRBV27 and TRBJ1-2; D gene unclear. This CDR3 spans 13 amino acids. V was pared by 3 bases and J by 8 bases, with 13 bases between. The germline CDR1 and CDR2 sequences are MNHEY and SMNVEV (reference sequence). The CDR3 DNA sequence: TGTGCCAGCAGTTTTAGGACGGGAGAGGGCTACACCTTC. Translated, it gives CASSFRTGEGYTF.

In its sample, this clone was seen once. The rearrangement joins TRBV18 to TRBJ2-3; TRBD1 matches at 8 bases. Germline V CDR1 and CDR2: KGHSH, LQKENI. Losses at the gene ends were 6 bases for V and 8 bases for J; bases not matched to a gene: 7. CDR3 length: 13 amino acids. Here the CDR3 DNA reads TGTGCCAGCTCGGACAGGGAACTAGGTACGCAGTATTTT. This translates into CASSDRELGTQYF.

V gene TRBV24-1 combines with J gene TRBJ2-5; the match to TRBD2 covers 14 bases. CDR1 is KGHDR and CDR2 is SFDVKD in the germline V gene. The CDR3 spans 19 residues. Unmatched junction bases numbered 9, after V lost 3 bases and J lost 1 base. The CDR3 loop reads CATSDQGTSGGLPQETQYF. The CDR3, as DNA: TGTGCCACCAGTGATCAAGGGACTAGCGGGGGCCTCCCCCAAGAGACCCAGTACTTC.

The J gene is TRBJ2-5, the V gene TRBV7-9; possible D gene TRBD2, 5 bases. This CDR3 has 15 amino acids. Germline CDR1 SEHNR, CDR2 FQNEAQ (reference sequence). V gave up 5 bases and J gave up 1 base, with 14 bases separating them. The CDR3 is CASSLRSGIQETQYF. DNA for the CDR3: TGTGCCAGCAGCCTCCGATCCGGGATCCAAGAGACCCAGTACTTC.

J is TRBJ2-7 and V is TRBV6-6; D is perhaps TRBD2 (5 bases). This CDR3 comprises 13 residues. V was clipped by 3 bases and J by 12 bases, with 18 bases between them. Germline V gene data show CDR1 as MNHNY and CDR2 as SVGAGI (reference sequence). The CDR3 bases are TGTGCCAGCAGTTATCGGGGTCCGGAGGCGCGGTACTTC. The encoded protein is CASSYRGPEARYF.

This chain joins TRBV6-5 and TRBJ2-6; 7 bases are shared with TRBD1. Germline V gene lookup returns CDR1 MNHEY and CDR2 SVGAGI. Unmatched junction bases numbered 2, after V lost 7 bases and J lost 2 bases. The CDR3 runs 14 residues. The CDR3 nucleotides are TGTGCCAGCACAGACAGGGCTGGGGCCAACGTCCTGACTTTC. Encoded protein: CASTDRAGANVLTF.

The chain links TRBV3-1 (or the pseudogene TRBV3-2) to TRBJ1-1, with unresolved D. Per germline, CDR1 LGHDT and CDR2 YNNKEL (reference sequence). Trimming stripped 0 bases from V and 0 bases from J, with 8 bases between. There are 15 residues in the CDR3. CDR3 coding DNA: TGTGCCAGCAGCCAAGATTGGTCGGTGAACACTGAAGCTTTCTTT. Protein: CASSQDWSVNTEAFF.

The chain has TRBV6-5 and TRBJ2-7, with TRBD1 matching 8 bases. Losses at the gene ends were 6 bases for V and 3 bases for J; bases not matched to a gene: 7. Germline values: CDR1 MNHEY, CDR2 SVGAGI. This CDR3 is 14 amino acids long. The CDR3 DNA reads TGTGCCAGCAGCGGTCGGACAGGGATCTACGAGCAGTACTTC. This translates into CASSGRTGIYEQYF.